What follows are 8 T cell receptor beta chains derived from one specimen sequenced in a study of blood T cell repertoires in COVID-19. TCRdb's copy holds only in-frame clones and misses some; the assay was immunoSEQ multiplex PCR. The repertoire holds 150,000 to 200,000 clones, with about 88% as singletons. Sequenced: peripheral blood. These receptors originate from an elderly woman in a cohort sampled during active or convalescent COVID-19.

The gene calls are TRBV3-1 (or the pseudogene TRBV3-2) and TRBJ2-1, with D possibly being TRBD2 (5 bases). Germline values: CDR1 LGHDT, CDR2 YNNKEL (reference sequence). This CDR3 is built from 12 residues. Trimming cost V 2 bases and J 10 bases, with 9 bases left between them. The CDR3 sequence: CASSQPPGEQFF. Here the CDR3 DNA reads TGTGCCAGCAGCCAACCACCGGGGGAGCAGTTCTTC.

This chain links TRBV7-9 with TRBJ1-1; 8 bases are a match to TRBD1. The V gene end was trimmed by 4 bases and the J gene end by 1 base; junction bases not matched to a gene: 5. The CDR3 is 15 amino acids. CDR1 SEHNR and CDR2 FQNEAQ come from the germline V gene (reference sequence). The CDR3 loop reads CASSWGTGGNTEAFF. The CDR3 DNA reads as TGTGCCAGCAGCTGGGGGACAGGCGGGAACACTGAAGCTTTCTTT.

This chain uses TRBV4-3 with TRBJ1-4, with a possible D match to TRBD1 (5 bases). The CDR3 extends over 15 amino acids. The V end lost 0 bases, the J end lost 3 bases, and 8 bases lay between the germline ends. Looked up from germline, CDR1 is LGHNA and CDR2 is YSLEER. The CDR3 nucleotides are TGCGCCAGCAGCCAAGATGCGGGGGCTAATGAAAAACTGTTTTTT. It translates to CASSQDAGANEKLFF.

This chain links TRBV4-3 with TRBJ2-3; 8 positions match TRBD2. Germline V lookup: CDR1 LGHNA, CDR2 YSLEER. Germline trimming cut 2 bases from V and 4 bases from J; bases unmatched to any gene: 11. The CDR3 covers 17 residues. In DNA, the CDR3 is TGCGCCAGCAGCCAAAGTTTAGCGGGGCGTGGCCCAGATACGCAGTATTTT. This gives the protein CASSQSLAGRGPDTQYF.

V and J are TRBV19 and TRBJ1-2; weak D call: TRBD1 (6 bases). The CDR3 covers 13 residues. Germline V gene sequence: CDR1 LNHDA, CDR2 SQIVND (reference sequence). Trimming cost V 5 bases and J 6 bases, with 13 bases left between them. The CDR3 protein is CASSPRGANGYTF. CDR3 coding DNA: TGTGCCAGTAGTCCCAGGGGCGCGAATGGCTACACCTTC.

This sequence joins TRBV7-8 and TRBJ2-2; possible D gene TRBD2, 5 bases. Trimming left V 0 bases short and J 4 bases short, with 9 bases between. Germline lookup yields CDR1 SGHVS and CDR2 FQNEAQ. The CDR3 has 15 residues. CDR3 nucleotides: TGTGCCAGCAGCTTAGCGAACGGGATCACCGGGGAGCTGTTTTTT. It encodes CASSLANGITGELFF.

This clone was seen a handful of times. The chain has TRBV9 and TRBJ2-1; 8 nucleotides agree with TRBD2. The CDR3 totals 16 residues. J lost 4 bases, V lost 2 bases, and 8 bases had no gene match. Germline V gene data show CDR1 as SGDLS and CDR2 as YYNGEE. CDR3 bases: TGTGCCAGCAGCGTCCAAACGGGAGGGCCGTACAATGAGCAGTTCTTC. Amino acid sequence: CASSVQTGGPYNEQFF.

The chain links TRBV29-1 to TRBJ1-3; a possible D gene is TRBD1 (5 bases). Germline CDR1 is SQVTM and CDR2 is ANQGSEA. The CDR3 spans 13 residues. The V and J ends lost 3 bases and 1 base respectively, with 7 bases between them. In DNA form, the CDR3 reads TGCAGCGTTGACGGGGGATCTGGAAACACCATATATTTT. Its translation is CSVDGGSGNTIYF. Together with reference TRBV29-1 and TRBJ1-3, the CDR3 gives the full variable domain: SAVISQKPSRDICQRGTSLTIQCQVDSQVTMMFWYRQQPGQSLTLIATANQGSEATYESGFVIDKFPISRPNLTFSTLTVSNMSPEDSSIYLCSVDGGSGNTIYFGEGSWLTVV.